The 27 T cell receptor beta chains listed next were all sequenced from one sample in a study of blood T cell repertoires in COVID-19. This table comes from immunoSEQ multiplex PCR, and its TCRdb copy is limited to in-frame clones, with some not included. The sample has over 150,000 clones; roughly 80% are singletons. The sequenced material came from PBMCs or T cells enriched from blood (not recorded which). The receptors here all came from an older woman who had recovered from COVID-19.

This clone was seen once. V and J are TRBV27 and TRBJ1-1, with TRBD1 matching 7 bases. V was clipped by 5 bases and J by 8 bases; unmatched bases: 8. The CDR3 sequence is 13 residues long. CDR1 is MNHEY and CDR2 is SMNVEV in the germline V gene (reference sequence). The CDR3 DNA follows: TGTGCCAGCAGTCTAGCCCTCAGGGGGGAAGCTTTCTTT. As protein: CASSLALRGEAFF.

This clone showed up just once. The CDR3 nucleotides are TGCGCCAGCAGCGGGACTGCCGAAGGGAACACTGAAGCTTTCTTT. Protein product: CASSGTAEGNTEAFF. This chain links TRBV5-1 with TRBJ1-1, with TRBD1 as a possible D gene (5 bases). The CDR3 covers 15 residues. V was pared by 4 bases and J by 1 base, with 14 bases between. Germline CDR1 is SGHRS and CDR2 is YFSETQ.

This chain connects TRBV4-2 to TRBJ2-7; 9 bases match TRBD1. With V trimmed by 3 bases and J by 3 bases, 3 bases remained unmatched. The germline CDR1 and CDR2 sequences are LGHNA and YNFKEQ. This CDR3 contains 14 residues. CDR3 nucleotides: TGTGCCAGCAGCCAGGGGACAGGGTACTACGAGCAGTACTTC. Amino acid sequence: CASSQGTGYYEQYF.

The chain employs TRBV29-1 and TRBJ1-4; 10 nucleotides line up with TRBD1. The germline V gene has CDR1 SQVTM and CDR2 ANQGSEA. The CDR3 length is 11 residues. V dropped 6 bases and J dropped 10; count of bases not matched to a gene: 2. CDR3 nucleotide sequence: TGCAGCGTATGGACAGGGGGAAAACTGTTTTTT. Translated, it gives CSVWTGGKLFF.

The CDR3 DNA sequence: TGCAGCGTTGCACAGGTCGATCAGCCCCAGCATTTT. Translated, it gives CSVAQVDQPQHF. This chain connects TRBV29-1 to TRBJ1-5; the D gene is possibly TRBD1 (5 bases). Trimming removed 4 bases at V and 5 bases at J, with 9 bases between. CDR3 length: 12 amino acids. Germline V CDR1 and CDR2: SQVTM, ANQGSEA.

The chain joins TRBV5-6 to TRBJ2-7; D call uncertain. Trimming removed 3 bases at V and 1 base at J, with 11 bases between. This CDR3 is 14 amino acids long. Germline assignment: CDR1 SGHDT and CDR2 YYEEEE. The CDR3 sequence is CASSWATVSYEQYF. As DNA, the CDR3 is TGTGCCAGCAGCTGGGCTACGGTTTCCTACGAGCAGTACTTC.

The CDR3, as DNA: TGTGCCAGTAGTATACAGATTAACACCGGGGAGCTGTTTTTT. It is translated as CASSIQINTGELFF. This chain joins TRBV19 and TRBJ2-2, with D unresolved. The CDR3 is 14 residues long. The germline V gene encodes CDR1 LNHDA and CDR2 SQIVND (reference sequence). The V and J ends lost 2 bases and 2 bases respectively, with 6 bases between them. Combining the CDR3 with reference TRBV19 and TRBJ2-2 gives the whole variable domain DGGITQSPKYLFRKEGQNVTLSCEQNLNHDAMYWYRQDPGQGLRLIYYSQIVNDFQKGDIAEGYSVSREKKESFPLTVTSAQKNPTAFYLCASSIQINTGELFFGEGSRLTVL.

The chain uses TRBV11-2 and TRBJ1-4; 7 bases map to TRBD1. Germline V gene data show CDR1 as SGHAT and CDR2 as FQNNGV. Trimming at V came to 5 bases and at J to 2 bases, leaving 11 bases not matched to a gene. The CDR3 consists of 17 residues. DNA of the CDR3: TGTGCCAGCAGCCATTATCGAGGGGGCCAGACTAATGAAAAACTGTTTTTT. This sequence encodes CASSHYRGGQTNEKLFF.

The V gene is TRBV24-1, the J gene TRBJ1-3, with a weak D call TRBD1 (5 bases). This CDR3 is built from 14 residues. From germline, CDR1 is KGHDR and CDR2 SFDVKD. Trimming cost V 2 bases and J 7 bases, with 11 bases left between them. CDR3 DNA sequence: TGTGCCACCAGTGATTCTGCAGGGCCGAACACCATATATTTT. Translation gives CATSDSAGPNTIYF.

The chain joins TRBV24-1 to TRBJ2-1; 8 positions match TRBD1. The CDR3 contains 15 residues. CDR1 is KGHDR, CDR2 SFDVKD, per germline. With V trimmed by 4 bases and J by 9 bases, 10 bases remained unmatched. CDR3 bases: TGTGCCACCAGTGACGTACAGGGGGTTTTTAGTGAGCAGTTCTTC. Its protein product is CATSDVQGVFSEQFF.

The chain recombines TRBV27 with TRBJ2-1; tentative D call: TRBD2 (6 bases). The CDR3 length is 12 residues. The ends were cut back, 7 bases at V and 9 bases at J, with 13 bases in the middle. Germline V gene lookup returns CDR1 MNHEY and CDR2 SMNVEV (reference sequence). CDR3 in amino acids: CASKVLGGEQFF. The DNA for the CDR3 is TGTGCCAGCAAAGTGCTGGGAGGTGAGCAGTTCTTC.

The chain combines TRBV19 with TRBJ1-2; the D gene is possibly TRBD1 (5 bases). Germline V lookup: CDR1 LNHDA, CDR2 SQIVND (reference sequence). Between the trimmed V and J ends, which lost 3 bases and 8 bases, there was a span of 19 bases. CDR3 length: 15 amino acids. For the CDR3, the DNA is TGTGCCAGTAGTATTAAAGGTGGCGGGACGGGAGGCTACACCTTC. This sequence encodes CASSIKGGGTGGYTF.

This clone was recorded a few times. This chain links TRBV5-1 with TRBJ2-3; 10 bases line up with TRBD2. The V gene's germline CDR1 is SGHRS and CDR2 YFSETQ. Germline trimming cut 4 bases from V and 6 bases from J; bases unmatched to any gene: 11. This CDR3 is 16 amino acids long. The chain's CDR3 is CASSVPPSGGADTQYF. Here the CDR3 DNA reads TGCGCCAGCAGCGTCCCCCCCAGCGGGGGGGCGGATACGCAGTATTTT. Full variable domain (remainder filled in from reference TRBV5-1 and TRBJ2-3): KAGVTQTPRYLIKTRGQQVTLSCSPISGHRSVSWYQQTPGQGLQFLFEYFSETQRNKGNFPGRFSGRQFSNSRSEMNVSTLELGDSALYLCASSVPPSGGADTQYFGPGTRLTVL.

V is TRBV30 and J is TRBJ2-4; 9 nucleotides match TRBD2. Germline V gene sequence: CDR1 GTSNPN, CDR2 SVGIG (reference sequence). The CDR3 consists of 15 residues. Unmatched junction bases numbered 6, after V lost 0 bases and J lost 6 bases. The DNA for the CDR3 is TGTGCCTGGAGTGTACTTCCAGCGGGGGGAAACATTCAGTACTTC. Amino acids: CAWSVLPAGGNIQYF.

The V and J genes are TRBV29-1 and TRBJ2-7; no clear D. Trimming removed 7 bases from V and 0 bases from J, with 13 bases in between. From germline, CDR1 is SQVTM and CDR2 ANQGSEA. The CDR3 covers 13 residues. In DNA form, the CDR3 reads TGCAGCGCACTCACAGCCTACTCCTACGAGCAGTACTTC. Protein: CSALTAYSYEQYF.

This CDR3 reads CASSLVDRVDSPLHF. DNA of the CDR3: TGTGCCAGCAGCCTGGTTGACAGGGTTGATTCACCCCTCCACTTT. V and J are TRBV3-1 (or the pseudogene TRBV3-2) and TRBJ1-6; 7 bases agree with TRBD1. The J segment lost 8 bases and the V segment lost 4 bases, leaving 8 bases of the junction unmatched. The CDR3 length is 15 residues. CDR1 and CDR2 (germline): LGHDT, YNNKEL (reference sequence).

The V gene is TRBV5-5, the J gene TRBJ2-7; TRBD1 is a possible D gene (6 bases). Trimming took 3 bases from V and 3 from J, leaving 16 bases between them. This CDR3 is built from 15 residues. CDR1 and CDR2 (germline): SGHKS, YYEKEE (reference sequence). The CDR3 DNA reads TGTGCCAGCAGCTCCGGACAGTTAGGATTCTACGAGCAGTACTTC. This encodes CASSSGQLGFYEQYF.

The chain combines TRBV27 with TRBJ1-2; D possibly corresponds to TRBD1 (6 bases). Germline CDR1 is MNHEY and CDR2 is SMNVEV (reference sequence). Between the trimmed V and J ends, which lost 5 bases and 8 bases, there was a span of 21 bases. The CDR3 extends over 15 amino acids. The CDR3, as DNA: TGTGCCAGCAGTCGAAAAACCGGGACAAAGGACGGCTACACCTTC. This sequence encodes CASSRKTGTKDGYTF.

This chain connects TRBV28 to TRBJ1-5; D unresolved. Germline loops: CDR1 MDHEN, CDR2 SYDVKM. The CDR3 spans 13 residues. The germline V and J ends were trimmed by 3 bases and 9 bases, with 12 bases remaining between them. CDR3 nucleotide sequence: TGTGCCAGCAGTTTTCCGGGGAATGGGCCCCAGCATTTT. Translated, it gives CASSFPGNGPQHF.

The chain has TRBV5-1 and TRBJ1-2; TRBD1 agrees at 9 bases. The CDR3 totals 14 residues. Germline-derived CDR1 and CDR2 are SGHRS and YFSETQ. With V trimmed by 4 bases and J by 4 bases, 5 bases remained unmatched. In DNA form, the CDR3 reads TGCGCCAGCAGCAGGACAGGGGACGGCTATGGCTACACCTTC. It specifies CASSRTGDGYGYTF.

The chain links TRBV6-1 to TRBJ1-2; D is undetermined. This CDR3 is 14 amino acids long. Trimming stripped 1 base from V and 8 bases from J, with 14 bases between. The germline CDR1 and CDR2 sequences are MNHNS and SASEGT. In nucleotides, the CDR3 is TGTGCCAGCAGTGAAGATGCGTCGGGGTGGGGCTACACCTTC. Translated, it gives CASSEDASGWGYTF.

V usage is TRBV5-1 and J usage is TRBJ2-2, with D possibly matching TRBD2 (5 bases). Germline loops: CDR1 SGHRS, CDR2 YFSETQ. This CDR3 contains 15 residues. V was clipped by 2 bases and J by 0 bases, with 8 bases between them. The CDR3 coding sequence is TGCGCCAGCAGCTTACCAGCGGCGAACACCGGGGAGCTGTTTTTT. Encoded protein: CASSLPAANTGELFF.

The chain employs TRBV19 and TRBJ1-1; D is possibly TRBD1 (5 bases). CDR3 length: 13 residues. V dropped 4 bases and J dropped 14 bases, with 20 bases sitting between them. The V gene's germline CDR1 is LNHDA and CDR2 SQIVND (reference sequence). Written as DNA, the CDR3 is TGTGCCAGTAGTAAGGGTGGGCAGGGTAGCTTCTTCTTT. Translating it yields CASSKGGQGSFFF. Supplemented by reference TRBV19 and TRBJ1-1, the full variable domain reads DGGITQSPKYLFRKEGQNVTLSCEQNLNHDAMYWYRQDPGQGLRLIYYSQIVNDFQKGDIAEGYSVSREKKESFPLTVTSAQKNPTAFYLCASSKGGQGSFFFGQGTRLTVV.

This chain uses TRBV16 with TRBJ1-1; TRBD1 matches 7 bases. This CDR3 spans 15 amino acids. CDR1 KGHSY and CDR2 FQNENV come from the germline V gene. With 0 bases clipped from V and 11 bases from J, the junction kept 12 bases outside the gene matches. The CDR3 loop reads CASSQSEGGRRRAFF. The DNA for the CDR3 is TGTGCCAGCAGCCAATCGGAAGGGGGCCGGCGTCGGGCTTTCTTT.

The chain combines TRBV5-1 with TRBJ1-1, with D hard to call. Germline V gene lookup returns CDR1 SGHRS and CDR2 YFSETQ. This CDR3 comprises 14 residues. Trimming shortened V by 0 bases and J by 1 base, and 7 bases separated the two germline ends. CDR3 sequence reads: CASSLAFGNTEAFF. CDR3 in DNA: TGCGCCAGCAGCTTGGCCTTCGGGAACACTGAAGCTTTCTTT.

In DNA form, the CDR3 reads TGTGCCAGCAGTTTCTACAGGGAATATTTT. Translating it yields CASSFYREYF. The genes are TRBV12-3 or TRBV12-4 and TRBJ1-3; D may be TRBD1 (6 bases). The CDR3 loop spans 10 amino acids. Between the trimmed V and J ends, which lost 3 bases and 15 bases, there was a span of 9 bases.

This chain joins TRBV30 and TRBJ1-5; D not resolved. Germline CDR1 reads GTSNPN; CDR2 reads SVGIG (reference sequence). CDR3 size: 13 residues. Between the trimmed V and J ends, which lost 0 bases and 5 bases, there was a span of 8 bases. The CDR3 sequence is CAWSVRGHQPQHF. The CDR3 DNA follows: TGTGCCTGGAGTGTACGAGGGCATCAGCCCCAGCATTTT.